This TCR beta chain was obtained from a study of blood T cell repertoires in COVID-19 (dated by TCRdb to about 2020). With regard to the full study: Samples from collaborators originated in the United States, Italy and Spain and spanned both the acute and convalescent phases of COVID-19. The prospective study material was composed of cDNA or gDNA derived from T cells, B-cell-depleted T cells, or PBMCs. Subjects who had been exposed to COVID-19, were actively infected with it, or had recovered from it provided the deeply sampled blood TCRbeta repertoires that made up the dataset. The repertoires were released in a freely available public database intended as a resource for research on the immune response to SARS-CoV-2. Samples came from the ongoing ImmuneRACE study (first 160 participants) plus 1,254 subjects from 6 global collaborators. Nearly every sample came with metadata listing a de-identified subject ID, COVID-19 status, age in years and sex. Where HLA class I and class II types were available, the types were taken from metadata supplied by the sample provider, not from assay-based typing.

Whole blood was collected in K2EDTA tubes by collaborating institutions according to the institutions' own protocols. For TCRbeta analysis, collaborators shipped samples in one of three forms: frozen whole blood, isolated PBMCs, or DNA extracted from either of those sample types. The immunoSEQ Assay, a bias-controlled multiplex PCR, was used to amplify TCRbeta CDR3 regions from genomic DNA. The paper's data handling went like this. Within the assay, amplification of reference gene primers was used to estimate how many nucleated cells each sample contained. To quantify the absolute abundance of each unique TCRbeta CDR3 rearrangement, sequence reads were collapsed and filtered. For each sample, productive Simpson clonality was calculated by taking the square root of Simpson's diversity index across productive rearrangements. As stored in TCRdb, this immuneACCESS dataset retains in-frame rearrangements with V and J assigned. A fraction of the clones does not appear; measured against another copy, unresolved V genes explain less than half of the discrepancy, and the remainder lacks a known reason. V and J calls and clone size follow that table, whereas D and trimming were derived from the DNA. This sample has around 55,000 clones in its table, and around 90% of those were observed once. The ten largest clones represent about an eighth of the sample.

As concerns this clone: Its antigen is currently not known. Base qualities are not recorded, but no much larger clone differs from it by a single base.

Study-wide conclusions, independent of this receptor: The amount of clinical and demographic metadata varied by source and participant and was provided uncurated.

The source material was peripheral blood. The receptor's source is a human donor with active COVID-19. The donor label of this sample is uncertain.

The CDR3 protein is CAVGTSGETQYF. The DNA reads as follows: TGTGCTGTAGGGACTAGCGGGGAAACGCAGTATTTT. The rearrangement combines TRBV7-7 with TRBJ2-3; 13 middle bases align to TRBD2. The CDR3 measures 12 amino acids from cysteine to phenylalanine. The CDR3 DNA has 36 bases and is translated from base 1. CDR1 and CDR2, per the germline V gene (reference sequence), are SSHAT and FNYEAQ.